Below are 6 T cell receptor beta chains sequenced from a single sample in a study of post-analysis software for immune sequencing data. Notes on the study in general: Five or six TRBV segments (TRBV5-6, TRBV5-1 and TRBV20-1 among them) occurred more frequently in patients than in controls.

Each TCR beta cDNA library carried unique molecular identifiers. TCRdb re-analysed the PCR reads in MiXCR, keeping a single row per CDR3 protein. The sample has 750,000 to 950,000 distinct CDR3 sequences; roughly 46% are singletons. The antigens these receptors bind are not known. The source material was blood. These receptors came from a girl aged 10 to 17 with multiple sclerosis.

The CDR3 bases are TGCAGTGCTAGAGACCCGGACAGGATTATCGGCGAGCAGTACTTC. This codes for CSARDPDRIIGEQYF. This rearrangement joins TRBV20-1 to TRBJ2-7, with 7 positions matching TRBD1. The germline CDR1 and CDR2 sequences are DFQATT and SNEGSKA (reference sequence). The CDR3 is 15 residues long. Trimming cost V 0 bases and J 6 bases; bases outside gene matches: 11.

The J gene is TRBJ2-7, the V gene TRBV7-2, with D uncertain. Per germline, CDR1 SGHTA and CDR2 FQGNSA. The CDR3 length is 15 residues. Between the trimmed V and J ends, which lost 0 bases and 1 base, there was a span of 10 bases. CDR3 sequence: CASSLADPVSYEQYF. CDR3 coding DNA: TGTGCCAGCAGCTTAGCGGATCCAGTTTCCTACGAGCAGTACTTC.

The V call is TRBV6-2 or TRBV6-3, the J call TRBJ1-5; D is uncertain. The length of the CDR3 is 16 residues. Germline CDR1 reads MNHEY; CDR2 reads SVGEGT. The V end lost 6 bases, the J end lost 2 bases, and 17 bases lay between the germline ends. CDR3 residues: CASSREGGLGNQPQHF. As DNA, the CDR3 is TGTGCCAGCAGCCGTGAGGGCGGGTTGGGCAATCAGCCCCAGCATTTT.

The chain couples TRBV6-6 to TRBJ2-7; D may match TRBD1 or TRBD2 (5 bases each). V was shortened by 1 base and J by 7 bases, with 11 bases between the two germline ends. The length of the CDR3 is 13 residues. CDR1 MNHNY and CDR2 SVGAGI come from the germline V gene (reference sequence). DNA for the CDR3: TGTGCCAGCAGTTACTTGGGGCCGGGGGAGCAGTACTTC. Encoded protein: CASSYLGPGEQYF.

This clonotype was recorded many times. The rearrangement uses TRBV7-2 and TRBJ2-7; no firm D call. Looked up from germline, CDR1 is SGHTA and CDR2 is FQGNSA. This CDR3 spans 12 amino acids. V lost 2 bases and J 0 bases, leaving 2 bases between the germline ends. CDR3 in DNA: TGTGCCAGCAGCTTAATCTCCTACGAGCAGTACTTC. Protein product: CASSLISYEQYF.

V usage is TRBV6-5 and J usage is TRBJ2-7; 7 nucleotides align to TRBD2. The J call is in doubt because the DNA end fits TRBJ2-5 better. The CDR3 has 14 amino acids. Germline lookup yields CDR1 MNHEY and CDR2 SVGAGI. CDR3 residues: CASSRLAFPETQYF. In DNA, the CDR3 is TGTGCCAGCAGTCGACTAGCTTTTCCAGAGACCCAGTACTTC.